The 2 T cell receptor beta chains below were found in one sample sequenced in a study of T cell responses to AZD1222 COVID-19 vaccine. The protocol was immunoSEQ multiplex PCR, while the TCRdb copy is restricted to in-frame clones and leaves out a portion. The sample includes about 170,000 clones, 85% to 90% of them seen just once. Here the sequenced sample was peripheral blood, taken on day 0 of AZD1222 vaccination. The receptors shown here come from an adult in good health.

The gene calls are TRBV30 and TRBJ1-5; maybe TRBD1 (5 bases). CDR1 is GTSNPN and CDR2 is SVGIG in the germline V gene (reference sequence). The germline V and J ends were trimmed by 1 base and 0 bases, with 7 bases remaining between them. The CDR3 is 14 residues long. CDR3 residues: CAWSAGNSNQPQHF. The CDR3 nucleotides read TGTGCCTGGAGTGCAGGGAATAGCAATCAGCCCCAGCATTTT.

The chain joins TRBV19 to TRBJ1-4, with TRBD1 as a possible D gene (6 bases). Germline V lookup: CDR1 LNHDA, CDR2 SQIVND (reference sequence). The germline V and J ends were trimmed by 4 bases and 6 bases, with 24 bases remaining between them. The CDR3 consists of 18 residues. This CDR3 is CASSNKRQEGAGYEKLFF. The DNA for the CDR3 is TGTGCCAGTAGTAACAAGCGACAGGAAGGAGCCGGGTATGAAAAACTGTTTTTT.